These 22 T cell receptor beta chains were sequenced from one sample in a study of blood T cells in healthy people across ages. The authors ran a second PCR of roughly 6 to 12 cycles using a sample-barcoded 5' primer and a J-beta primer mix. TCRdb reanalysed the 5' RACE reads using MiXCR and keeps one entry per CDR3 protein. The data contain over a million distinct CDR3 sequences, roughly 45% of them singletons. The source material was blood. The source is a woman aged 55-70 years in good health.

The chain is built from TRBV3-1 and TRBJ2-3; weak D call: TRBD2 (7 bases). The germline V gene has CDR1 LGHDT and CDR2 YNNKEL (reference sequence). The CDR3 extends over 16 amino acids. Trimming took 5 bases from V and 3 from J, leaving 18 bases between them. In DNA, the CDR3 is TGTGCCAGCAGCGCACGAAGGGGGAGGGGAACAGATACGCAGTATTTT. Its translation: CASSARRGRGTDTQYF.

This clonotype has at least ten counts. The chain's CDR3 is CSARASGSDEQYF. In DNA, the CDR3 is TGCAGTGCTAGGGCTAGCGGGTCCGACGAGCAGTACTTC. The chain joins TRBV20-1 to TRBJ2-7; 8 bases agree with TRBD2. This CDR3 has 13 residues. The trim removed 3 bases at V and 5 bases at J, leaving 6 bases unmatched. Germline assignment: CDR1 DFQATT and CDR2 SNEGSKA (reference sequence).

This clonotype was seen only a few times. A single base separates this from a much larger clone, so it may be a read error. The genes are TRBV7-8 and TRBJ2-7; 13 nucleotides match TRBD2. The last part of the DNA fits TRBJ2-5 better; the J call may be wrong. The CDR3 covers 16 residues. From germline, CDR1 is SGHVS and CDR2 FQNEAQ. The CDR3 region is CASSSSGTSGMQTQYF. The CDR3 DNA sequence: TGTGCCAGCAGCTCATCCGGGACTAGCGGGATGCAGACCCAGTACTTC.

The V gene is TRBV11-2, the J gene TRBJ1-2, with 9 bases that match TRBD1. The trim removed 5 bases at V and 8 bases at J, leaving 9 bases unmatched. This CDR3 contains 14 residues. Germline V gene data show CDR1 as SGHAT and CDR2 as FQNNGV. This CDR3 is CASSQGTGRGGYTF. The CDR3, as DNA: TGTGCCAGCAGCCAAGGGACAGGGAGGGGAGGCTACACCTTC. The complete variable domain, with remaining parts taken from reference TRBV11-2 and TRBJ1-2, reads EAGVAQSPRYKIIEKRQSVAFWCNPISGHATLYWYQQILGQGPKLLIQFQNNGVVDDSQLPKDRFSAERLKGVDSTLKIQPAKLEDSAVYLCASSQGTGRGGYTFGSGTRLTVV.

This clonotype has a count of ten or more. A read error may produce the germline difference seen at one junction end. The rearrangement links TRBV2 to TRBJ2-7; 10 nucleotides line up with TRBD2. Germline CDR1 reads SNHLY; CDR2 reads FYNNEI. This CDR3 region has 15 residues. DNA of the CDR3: TGCGCCAGCAGTGAGGCTAGCGGGAGCTCCTACGAGCAGTACTTC. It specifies CASSEASGSSYEQYF. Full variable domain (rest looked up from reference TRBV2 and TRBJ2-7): EPEVTQTPSHQVTQMGQEVILRCVPISNHLYFYWYRQILGQKVEFLVSFYNNEISEKSEIFDDQFSVERPDGSNFTLKIRSTKLEDSAMYFCASSEASGSSYEQYFGPGTRLTVT.

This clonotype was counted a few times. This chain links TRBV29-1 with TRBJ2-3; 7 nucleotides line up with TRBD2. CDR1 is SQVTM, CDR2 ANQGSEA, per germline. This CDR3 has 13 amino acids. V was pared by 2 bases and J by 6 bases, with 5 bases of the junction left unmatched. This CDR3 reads CSVERLAADTQYF. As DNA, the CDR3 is TGCAGCGTTGAAAGACTAGCAGCCGATACGCAGTATTTT.

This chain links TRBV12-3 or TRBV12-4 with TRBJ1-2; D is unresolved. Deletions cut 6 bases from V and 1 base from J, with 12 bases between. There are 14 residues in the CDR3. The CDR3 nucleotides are TGTGCCAGCAGCCTGGACGGATTTAACTATGGCTACACCTTC. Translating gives CASSLDGFNYGYTF.

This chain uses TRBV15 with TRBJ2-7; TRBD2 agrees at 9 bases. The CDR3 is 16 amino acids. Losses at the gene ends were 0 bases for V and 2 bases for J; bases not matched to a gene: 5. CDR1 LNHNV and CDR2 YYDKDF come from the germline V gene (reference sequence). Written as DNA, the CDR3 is TGTGCCACCAGCAGAGAAAGGCGGGAGGGTACCTACGAGCAGTACTTC. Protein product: CATSRERREGTYEQYF.

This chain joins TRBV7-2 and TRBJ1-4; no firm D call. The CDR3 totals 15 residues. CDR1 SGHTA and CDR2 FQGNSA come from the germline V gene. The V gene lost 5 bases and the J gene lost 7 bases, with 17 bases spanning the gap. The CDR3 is CASSLQPGIGEKLFF. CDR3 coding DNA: TGTGCCAGCAGCCTCCAACCAGGCATCGGTGAAAAACTGTTTTTT.

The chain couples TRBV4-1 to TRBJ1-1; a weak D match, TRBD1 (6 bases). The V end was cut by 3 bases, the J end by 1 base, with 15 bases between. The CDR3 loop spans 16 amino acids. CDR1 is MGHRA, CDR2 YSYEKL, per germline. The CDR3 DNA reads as TGCGCCAGCAGCCATTCCCCCCACAGGGAGAACACTGAAGCTTTCTTT. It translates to CASSHSPHRENTEAFF.

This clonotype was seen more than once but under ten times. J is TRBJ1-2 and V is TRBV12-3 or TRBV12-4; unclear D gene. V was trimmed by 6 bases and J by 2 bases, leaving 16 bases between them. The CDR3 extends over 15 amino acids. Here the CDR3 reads CASSPGGRVNYGYTF. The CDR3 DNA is TGTGCCAGCAGCCCGGGAGGAAGAGTAAACTATGGCTACACCTTC.

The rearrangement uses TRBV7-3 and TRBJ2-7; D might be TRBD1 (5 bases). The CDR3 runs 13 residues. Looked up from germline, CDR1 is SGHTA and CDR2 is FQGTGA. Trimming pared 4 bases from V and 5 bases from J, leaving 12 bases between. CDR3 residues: CASSWAGNNEQYF. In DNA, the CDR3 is TGTGCCAGCAGCTGGGCAGGGAATAACGAGCAGTACTTC.

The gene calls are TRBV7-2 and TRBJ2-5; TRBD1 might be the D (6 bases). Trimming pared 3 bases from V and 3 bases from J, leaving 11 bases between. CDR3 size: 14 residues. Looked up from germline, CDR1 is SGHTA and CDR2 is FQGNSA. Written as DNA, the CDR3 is TGTGCCAGCAGCTTCTGGGGGCCCGAAGAGACCCAGTACTTC. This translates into CASSFWGPEETQYF.

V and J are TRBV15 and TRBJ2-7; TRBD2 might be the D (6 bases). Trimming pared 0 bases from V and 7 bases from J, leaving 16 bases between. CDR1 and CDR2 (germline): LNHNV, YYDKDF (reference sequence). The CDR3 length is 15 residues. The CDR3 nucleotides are TGTGCCACCAGCAGAGACGGCGGGGCCTACAATGAGCAGTACTTC. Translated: CATSRDGGAYNEQYF.

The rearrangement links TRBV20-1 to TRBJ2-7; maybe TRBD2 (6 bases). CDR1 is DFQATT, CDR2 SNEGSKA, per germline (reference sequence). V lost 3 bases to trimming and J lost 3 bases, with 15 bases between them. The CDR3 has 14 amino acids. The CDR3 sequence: CSASGGERIYEQYF. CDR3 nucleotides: TGCAGTGCTAGCGGCGGGGAGAGGATCTACGAGCAGTACTTC.

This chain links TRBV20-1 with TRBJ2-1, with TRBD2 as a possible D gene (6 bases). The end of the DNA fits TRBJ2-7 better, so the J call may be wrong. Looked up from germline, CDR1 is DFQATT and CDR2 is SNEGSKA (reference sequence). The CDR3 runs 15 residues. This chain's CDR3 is CSARPRGSGYNEQYF. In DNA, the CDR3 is TGCAGTGCTAGACCCCGCGGTAGCGGTTACAATGAGCAGTACTTC.

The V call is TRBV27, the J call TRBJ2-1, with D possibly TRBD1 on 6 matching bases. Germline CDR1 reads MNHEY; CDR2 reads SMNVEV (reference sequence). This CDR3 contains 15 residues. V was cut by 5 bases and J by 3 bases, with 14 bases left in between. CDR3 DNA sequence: TGTGCCAGCAGTGTAAGGGGGTCTCGCTACAATGAGCAGTTCTTC. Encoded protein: CASSVRGSRYNEQFF.

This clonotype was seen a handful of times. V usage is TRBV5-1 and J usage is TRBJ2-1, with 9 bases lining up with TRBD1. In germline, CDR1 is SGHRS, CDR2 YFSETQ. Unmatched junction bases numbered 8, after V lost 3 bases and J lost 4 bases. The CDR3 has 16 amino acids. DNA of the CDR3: TGCGCCAGCAGCTGGGCCGGGACAGGGCTGTACAATGAGCAGTTCTTC. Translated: CASSWAGTGLYNEQFF. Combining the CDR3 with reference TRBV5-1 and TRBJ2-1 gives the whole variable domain KAGVTQTPRYLIKTRGQQVTLSCSPISGHRSVSWYQQTPGQGLQFLFEYFSETQRNKGNFPGRFSGRQFSNSRSEMNVSTLELGDSALYLCASSWAGTGLYNEQFFGPGTRLTVL.

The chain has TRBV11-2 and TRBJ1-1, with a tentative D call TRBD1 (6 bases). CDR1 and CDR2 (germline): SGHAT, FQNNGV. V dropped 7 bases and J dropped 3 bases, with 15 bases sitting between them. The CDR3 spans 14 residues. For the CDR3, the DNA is TGTGCCAGCACCCAGGGGAGGGTTGACACTGAAGCTTTCTTT. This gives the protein CASTQGRVDTEAFF.

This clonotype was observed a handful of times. The chain's CDR3 is CAISVDRASNEQFF. The CDR3 nucleotides are TGTGCCATCAGTGTGGACAGAGCGTCCAATGAGCAGTTCTTC. V is TRBV10-3 and J is TRBJ2-1; tentatively, D is TRBD1 (6 bases). Trimming pared 4 bases from V and 6 bases from J, leaving 13 bases between. The CDR3 contains 14 residues. Germline V gives CDR1 ENHRY, CDR2 SYGVKD.

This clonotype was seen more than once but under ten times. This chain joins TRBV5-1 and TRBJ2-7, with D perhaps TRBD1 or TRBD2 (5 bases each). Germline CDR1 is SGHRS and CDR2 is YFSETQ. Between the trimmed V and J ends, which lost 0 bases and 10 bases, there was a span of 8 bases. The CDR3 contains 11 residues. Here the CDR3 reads CASSLVGDQYF. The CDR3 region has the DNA TGCGCCAGCAGCTTGGTTGGGGACCAGTACTTC.

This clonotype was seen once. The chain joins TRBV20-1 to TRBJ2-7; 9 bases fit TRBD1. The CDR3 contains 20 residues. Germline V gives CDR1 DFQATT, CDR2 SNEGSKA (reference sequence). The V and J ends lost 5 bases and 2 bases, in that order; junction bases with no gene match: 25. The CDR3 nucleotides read TGCAGTGCTTCCGGGACAGGGCTGGATAGCGGCACTATGAGCACCTACGAGCAGTACTTC. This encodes CSASGTGLDSGTMSTYEQYF.